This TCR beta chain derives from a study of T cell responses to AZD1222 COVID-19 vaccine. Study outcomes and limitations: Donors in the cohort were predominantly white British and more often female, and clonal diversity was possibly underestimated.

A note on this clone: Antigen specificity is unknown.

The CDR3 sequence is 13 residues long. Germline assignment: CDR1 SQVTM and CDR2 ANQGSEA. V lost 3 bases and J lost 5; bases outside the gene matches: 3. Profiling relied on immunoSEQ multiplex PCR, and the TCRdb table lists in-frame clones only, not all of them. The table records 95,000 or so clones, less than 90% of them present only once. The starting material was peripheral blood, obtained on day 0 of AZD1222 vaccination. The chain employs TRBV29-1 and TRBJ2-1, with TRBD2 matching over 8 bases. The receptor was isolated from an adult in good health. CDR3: CSVERGVNNEQFF. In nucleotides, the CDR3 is TGCAGCGTTGAGCGGGGGGTCAACAATGAGCAGTTCTTC.